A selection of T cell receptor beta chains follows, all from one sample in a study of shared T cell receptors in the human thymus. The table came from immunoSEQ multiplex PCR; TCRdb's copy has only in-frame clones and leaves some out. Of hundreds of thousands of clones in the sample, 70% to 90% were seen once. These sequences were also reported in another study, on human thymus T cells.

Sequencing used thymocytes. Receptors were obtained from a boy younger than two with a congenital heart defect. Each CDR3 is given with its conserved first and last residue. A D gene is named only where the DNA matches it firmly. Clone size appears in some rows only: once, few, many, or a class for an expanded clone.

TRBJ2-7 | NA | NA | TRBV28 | CASRPCPGHEQYF | TGTGCCAGCAGACCCTGCCCAGGCCACGAGCAGTACTTC
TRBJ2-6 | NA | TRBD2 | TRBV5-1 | CASSDSGGLSGANVLTF | TGCGCCAGCAGCGATAGCGGGGGCCTTTCTGGGGCCAACGTCCTGACTTTC
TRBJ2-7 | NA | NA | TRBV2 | CASSPTGGAGAHYEQYF | TGTGCCAGCAGTCCCACAGGCGGCGCGGGGGCCCACTACGAGCAGTACTTC
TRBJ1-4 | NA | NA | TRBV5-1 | CASSLVQGKAEKLFF | TGCGCCAGCAGCTTGGTTCAGGGGAAAGCTGAAAAACTGTTTTTT
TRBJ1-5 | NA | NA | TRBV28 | CASRGGRSNQPQHF | TGTGCCAGCAGAGGAGGTAGAAGCAATCAGCCCCAGCATTTT
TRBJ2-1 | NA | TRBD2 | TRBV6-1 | CASSEYLREGNNEQFF | TGTGCCAGCAGTGAATACTTACGGGAGGGAAACAATGAGCAGTTCTTC
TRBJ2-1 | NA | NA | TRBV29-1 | CSVLSSSYNEQFF | TGCAGCGTATTAAGTAGCTCCTACAATGAGCAGTTCTTC
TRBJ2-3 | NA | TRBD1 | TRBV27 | CASNSTGTGRTHTDTQYF | TGTGCCAGCAACTCCACCGGGACAGGCCGTACTCACACAGATACGCAGTATTTT
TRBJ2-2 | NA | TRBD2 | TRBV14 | CASSQSPGLAGDRELFF | TGTGCCAGCAGCCAATCACCGGGACTAGCGGGAGACAGGGAGCTGTTTTTT
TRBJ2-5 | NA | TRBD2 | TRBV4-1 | CASSQAPGGQETQYF | TGCGCCAGCAGCCAAGCTCCGGGGGGGCAAGAGACCCAGTACTTC
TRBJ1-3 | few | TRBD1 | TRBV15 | CATSRVRSGTGSIWGNTIYF | TGTGCCACCAGCAGAGTCCGGTCCGGGACAGGGTCTATTTGGGGAAACACCATATATTTT
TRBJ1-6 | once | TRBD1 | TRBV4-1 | CASSQERIGTAYNSPLHF | TGCGCCAGCAGCCAAGAGCGGATTGGGACAGCCTATAATTCACCCCTCCACTTT
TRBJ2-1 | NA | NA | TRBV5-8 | CASSPQHPPCSYNEQFF | TGTGCCAGCAGCCCCCAACATCCGCCATGCTCCTACAATGAGCAGTTCTTC
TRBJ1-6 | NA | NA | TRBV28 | CASTRDIKGPLHF | TGTGCCAGCACCCGGGACATTAAGGGACCCCTCCACTTT